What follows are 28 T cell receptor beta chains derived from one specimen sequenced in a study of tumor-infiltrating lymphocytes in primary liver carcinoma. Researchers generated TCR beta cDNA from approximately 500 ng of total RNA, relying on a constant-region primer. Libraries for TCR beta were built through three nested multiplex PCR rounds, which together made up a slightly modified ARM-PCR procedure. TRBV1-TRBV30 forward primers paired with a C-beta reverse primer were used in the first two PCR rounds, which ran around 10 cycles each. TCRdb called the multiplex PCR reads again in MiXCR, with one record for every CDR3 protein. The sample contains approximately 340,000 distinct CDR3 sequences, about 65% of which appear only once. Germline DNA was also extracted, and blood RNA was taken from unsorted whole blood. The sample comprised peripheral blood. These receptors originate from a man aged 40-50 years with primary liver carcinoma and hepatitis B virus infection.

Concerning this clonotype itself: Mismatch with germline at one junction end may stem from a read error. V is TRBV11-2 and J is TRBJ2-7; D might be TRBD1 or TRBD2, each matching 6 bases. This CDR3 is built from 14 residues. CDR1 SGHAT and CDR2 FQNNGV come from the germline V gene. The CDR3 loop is CAISPQVGGYEQYF. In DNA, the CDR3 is TGTGCCATCAGCCCCCAGGTGGGGGGCTACGAACAGTACTTC.

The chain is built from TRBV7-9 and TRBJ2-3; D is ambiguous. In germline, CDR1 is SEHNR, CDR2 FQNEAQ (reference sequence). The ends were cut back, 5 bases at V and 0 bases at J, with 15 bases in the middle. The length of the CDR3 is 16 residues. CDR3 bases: TGTGCCAGCAGCCCGGCTTTCGGTACTAGCACAGATACGCAGTATTTT. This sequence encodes CASSPAFGTSTDTQYF.

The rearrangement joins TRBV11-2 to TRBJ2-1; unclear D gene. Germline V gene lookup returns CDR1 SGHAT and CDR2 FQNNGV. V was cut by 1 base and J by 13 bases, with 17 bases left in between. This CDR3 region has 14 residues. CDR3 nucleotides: TGTGCCAGCAGCTTAGCGAGGCTAGTTAGTGAACAGTTCTTC. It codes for CASSLARLVSEQFF.

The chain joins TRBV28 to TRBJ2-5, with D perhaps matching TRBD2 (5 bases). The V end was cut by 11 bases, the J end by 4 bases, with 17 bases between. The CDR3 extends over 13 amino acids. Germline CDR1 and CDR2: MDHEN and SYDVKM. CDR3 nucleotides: TGTGCCGCCGAACCCGGACGGGGAGAGACCCAGTACTTC. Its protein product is CAAEPGRGETQYF.

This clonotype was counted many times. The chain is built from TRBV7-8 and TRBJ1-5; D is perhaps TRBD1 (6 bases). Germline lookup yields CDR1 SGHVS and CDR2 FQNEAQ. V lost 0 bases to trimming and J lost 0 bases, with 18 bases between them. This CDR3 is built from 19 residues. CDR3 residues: CASSLAGRGIFDSNQPQHF. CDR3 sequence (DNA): TGTGCCAGCAGCTTAGCCGGCAGGGGTATCTTTGATAGCAATCAGCCCCAGCATTTT.

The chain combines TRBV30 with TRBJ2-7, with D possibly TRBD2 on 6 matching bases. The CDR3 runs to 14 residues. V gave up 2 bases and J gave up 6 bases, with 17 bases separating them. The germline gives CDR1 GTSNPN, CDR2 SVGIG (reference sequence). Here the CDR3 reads CAWSRYPGLSEQYF. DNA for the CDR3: TGTGCCTGGAGTCGATATCCGGGACTGAGCGAGCAGTACTTC.

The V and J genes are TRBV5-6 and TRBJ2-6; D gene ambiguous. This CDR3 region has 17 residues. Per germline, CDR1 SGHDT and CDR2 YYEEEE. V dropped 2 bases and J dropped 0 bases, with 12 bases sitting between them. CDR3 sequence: CASSLTSKFSGANVLTF. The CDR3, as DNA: TGTGCCAGCAGCTTAACAAGTAAGTTCTCTGGGGCCAACGTCCTGACTTTC. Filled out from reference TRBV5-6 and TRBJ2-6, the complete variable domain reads DAGVTQSPTHLIKTRGQQVTLRCSPKSGHDTVSWYQQALGQGPQFIFQYYEEEERQRGNFPDRFSGHQFPNYSSELNVNALLLGDSALYLCASSLTSKFSGANVLTFGAGSRLTVL.

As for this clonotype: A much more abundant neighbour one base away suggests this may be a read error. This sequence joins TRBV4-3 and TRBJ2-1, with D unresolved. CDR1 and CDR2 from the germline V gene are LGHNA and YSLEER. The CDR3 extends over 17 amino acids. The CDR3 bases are TGCGCCAGCAGCCAAGATTTGGCCTACCCCTCCTACAATGTGCAGTTCTTC. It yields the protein CASSQDLAYPSYNVQFF.

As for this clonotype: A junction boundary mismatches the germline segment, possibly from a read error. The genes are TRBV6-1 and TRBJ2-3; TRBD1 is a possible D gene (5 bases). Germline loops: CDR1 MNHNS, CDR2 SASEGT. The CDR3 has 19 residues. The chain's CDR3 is CASSEVWWGRLVSTDTQYF. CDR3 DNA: TGTGCCAGCAGTGAAGTATGGTGGGGCCGGCTAGTCAGCACAGATACACAGTATTTT.

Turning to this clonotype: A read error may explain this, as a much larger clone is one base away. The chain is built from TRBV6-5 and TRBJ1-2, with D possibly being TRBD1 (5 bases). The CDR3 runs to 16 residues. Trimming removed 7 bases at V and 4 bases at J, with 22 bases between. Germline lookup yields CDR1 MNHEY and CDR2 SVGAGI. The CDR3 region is CASTARRTWGGYGYTF. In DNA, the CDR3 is TGTGCCAGCACCGCCCGAAGGACATGGGGCGGCTATGGCTACACCTTC.

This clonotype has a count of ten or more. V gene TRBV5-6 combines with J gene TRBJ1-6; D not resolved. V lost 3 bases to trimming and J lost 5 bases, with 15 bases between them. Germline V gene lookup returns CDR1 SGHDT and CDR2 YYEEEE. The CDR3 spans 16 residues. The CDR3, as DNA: TGTGCCAGCAGCTCTATAGATACGGTTGATAATTCACCCCTCCACTTT. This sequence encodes CASSSIDTVDNSPLHF. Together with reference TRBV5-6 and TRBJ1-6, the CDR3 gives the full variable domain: DAGVTQSPTHLIKTRGQQVTLRCSPKSGHDTVSWYQQALGQGPQFIFQYYEEEERQRGNFPDRFSGHQFPNYSSELNVNALLLGDSALYLCASSSIDTVDNSPLHFGNGTRLTVT.

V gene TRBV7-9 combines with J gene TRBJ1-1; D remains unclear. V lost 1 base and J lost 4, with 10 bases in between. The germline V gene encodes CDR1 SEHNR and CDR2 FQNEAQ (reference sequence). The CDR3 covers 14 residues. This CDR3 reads CASSLEGRVTEAFF. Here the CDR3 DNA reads TGTGCCAGCAGCTTAGAGGGTAGGGTCACTGAAGCTTTCTTT. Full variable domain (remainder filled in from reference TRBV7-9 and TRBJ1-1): DTGVSQNPRHKITKRGQNVTFRCDPISEHNRLYWYRQTLGQGPEFLTYFQNEAQLEKSRLLSDRFSAERPKGSFSTLEIQRTEQGDSAMYLCASSLEGRVTEAFFGQGTRLTVV.

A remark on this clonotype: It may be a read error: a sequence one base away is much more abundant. CDR3 loop: CSVPGDTEAFF. CDR3 in DNA: TGCAGCGTTCCAGGGGACACTGAAGCTTTCTTT. The V and J genes are TRBV29-1 and TRBJ1-1; D is possibly TRBD1 (6 bases). This CDR3 has 11 amino acids. Trimming shortened V by 5 bases and J by 3 bases, and 7 bases separated the two germline ends. The germline V gene encodes CDR1 SQVTM and CDR2 ANQGSEA.

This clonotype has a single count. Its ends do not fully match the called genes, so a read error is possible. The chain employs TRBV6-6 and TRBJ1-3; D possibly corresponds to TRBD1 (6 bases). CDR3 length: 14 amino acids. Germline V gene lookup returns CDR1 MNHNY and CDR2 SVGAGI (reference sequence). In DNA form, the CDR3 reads TGTGCCAGTTTGAAACAGGGAGTTGGAGACACCATATATTTT. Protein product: CASLKQGVGDTIYF.

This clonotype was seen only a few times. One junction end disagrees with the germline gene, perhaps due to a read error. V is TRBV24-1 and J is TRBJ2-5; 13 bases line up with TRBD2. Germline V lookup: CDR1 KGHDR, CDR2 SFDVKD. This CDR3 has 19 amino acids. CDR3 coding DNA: TGTGCCACTAGTGATCCCCTGGGCGGGACTAGCGGGAATCAAGAGACCCAGTACTTC. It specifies CATSDPLGGTSGNQETQYF.

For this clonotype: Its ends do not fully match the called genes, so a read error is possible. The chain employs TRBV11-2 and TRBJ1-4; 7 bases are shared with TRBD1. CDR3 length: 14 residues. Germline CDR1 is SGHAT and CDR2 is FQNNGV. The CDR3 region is CASSPQGTHEKLFF. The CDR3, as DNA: TGTGCCAGCAGCCCACAGGGGACTCATGAAAAACTATTTTTT.

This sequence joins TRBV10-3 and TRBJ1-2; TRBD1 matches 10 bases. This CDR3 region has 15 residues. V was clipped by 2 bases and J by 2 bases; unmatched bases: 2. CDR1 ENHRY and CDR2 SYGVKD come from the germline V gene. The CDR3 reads CAISEKGQGNYGYTF. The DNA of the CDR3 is TGTGCCATCAGTGAGAAGGGACAGGGGAACTATGGCTACACCTTC.

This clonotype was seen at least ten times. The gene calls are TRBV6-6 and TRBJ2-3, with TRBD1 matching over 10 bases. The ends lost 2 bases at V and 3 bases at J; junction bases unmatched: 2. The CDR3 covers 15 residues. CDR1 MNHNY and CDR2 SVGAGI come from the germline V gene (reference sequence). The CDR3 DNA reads TGTGCCAGCAGTTACACGGGACAGGGGACAGATACGCAGTATTTT. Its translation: CASSYTGQGTDTQYF.

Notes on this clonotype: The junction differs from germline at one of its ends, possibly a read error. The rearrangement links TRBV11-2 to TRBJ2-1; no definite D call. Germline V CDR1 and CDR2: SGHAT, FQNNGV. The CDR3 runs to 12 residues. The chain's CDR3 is CASSLDYYGQFF. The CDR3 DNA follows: TGTGCCAGTAGCTTAGATTACTATGGGCAGTTCTTC.

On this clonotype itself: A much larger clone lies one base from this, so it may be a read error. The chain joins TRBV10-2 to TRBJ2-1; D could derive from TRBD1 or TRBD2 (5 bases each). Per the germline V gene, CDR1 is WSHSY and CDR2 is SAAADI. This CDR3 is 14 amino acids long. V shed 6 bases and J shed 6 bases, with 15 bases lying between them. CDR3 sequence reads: CASSDDGTGNEQFF. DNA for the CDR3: TGCGCCAGCAGCGATGACGGGACCGGCAATGAGCAGTTCTTC.

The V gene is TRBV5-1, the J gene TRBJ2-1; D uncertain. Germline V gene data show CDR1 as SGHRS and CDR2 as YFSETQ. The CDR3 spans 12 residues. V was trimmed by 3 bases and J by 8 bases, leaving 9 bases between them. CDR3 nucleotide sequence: TGCGCCAGCAGCTCCTTTTTCGATGAGCAGTTCTTC. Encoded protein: CASSSFFDEQFF.

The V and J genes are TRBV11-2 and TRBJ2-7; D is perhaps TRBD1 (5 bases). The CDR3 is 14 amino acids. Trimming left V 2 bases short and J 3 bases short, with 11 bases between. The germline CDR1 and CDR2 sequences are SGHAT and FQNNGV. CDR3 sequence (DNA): TGTGCCAGCAGCTTAATATTAGGGGACTACGAGCAGTACTTC. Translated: CASSLILGDYEQYF.

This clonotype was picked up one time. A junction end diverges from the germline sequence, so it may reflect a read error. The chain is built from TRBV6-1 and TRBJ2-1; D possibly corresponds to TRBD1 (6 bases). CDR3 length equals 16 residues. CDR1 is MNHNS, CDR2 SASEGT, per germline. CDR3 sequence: CAGRDGNGQPYIEQFF. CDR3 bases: TGTGCCGGCAGAGACGGAAACGGACAGCCGTACATTGAGCAGTTCTTC.

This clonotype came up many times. The CDR3 DNA reads TGTGCCAGCAGCTCCAGCGGAGAGTACAATGAGCAGTTCTTC. Amino acid sequence: CASSSSGEYNEQFF. The chain uses TRBV11-3 and TRBJ2-1; D perhaps matches TRBD2 (5 bases). The CDR3 has 14 residues. The germline CDR1 and CDR2 sequences are SGHNT and YENEEA. The V gene lost 4 bases and the J gene lost 4 bases, with 11 bases spanning the gap. The full variable domain, with the rest looked up from reference TRBV11-3 and TRBJ2-1, is EAGVVQSPRYKIIEKKQPVAFWCNPISGHNTLYWYLQNLGQGPELLIRYENEEAVDDSQLPKDRFSAERLKGVDSTLKIQPAELGDSAVYLCASSSSGEYNEQFFGPGTRLTVL.

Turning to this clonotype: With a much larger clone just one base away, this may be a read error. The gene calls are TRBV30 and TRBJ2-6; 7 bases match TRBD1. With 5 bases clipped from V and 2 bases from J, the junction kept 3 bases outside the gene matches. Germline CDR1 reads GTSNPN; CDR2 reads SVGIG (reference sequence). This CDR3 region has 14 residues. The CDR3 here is CAWPTGAGANVLTF. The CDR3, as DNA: TGTGCCTGGCCCACAGGGGCTGGGGCCAACGTCCTGACTTTC.

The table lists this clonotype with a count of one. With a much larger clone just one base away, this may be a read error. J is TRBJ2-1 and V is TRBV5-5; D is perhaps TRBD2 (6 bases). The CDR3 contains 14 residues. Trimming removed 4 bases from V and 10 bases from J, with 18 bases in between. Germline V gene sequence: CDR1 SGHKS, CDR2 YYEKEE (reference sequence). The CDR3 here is CASSIIGTLGEQFF. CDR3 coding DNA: TGTGCCAGCAGCATTATAGGGACTTTGGGAGAGCAGTTCTTC.

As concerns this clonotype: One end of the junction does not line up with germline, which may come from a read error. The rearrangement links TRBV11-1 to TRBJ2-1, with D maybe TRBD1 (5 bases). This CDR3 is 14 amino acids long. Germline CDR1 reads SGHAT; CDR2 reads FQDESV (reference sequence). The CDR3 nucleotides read TGTGTCAGCAGCTTGCAGATCAGGGTCAATGAGCAGTTCTTC. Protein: CVSSLQIRVNEQFF.

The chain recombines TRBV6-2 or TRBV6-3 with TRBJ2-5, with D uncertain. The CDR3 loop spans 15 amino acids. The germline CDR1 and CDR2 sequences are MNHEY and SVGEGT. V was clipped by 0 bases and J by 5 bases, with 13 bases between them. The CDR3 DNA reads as TGTGCCAGCAGTTACTCGAAGGTACACGGGGAGACCCAGTACTTC. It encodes CASSYSKVHGETQYF.